The 20 T cell receptor beta chains below come from one sample, sequenced in a study of blood T cell repertoires in COVID-19. Profiled with immunoSEQ multiplex PCR; TCRdb holds only in-frame clones, not every one. The sample comprises 100,000 to 150,000 clones, 79% of which are singletons, and approximately 35% rests with the top ten. Sequencing used peripheral blood. These receptors were taken from a man between 35 and 55 years old with active or convalescent COVID-19.

The rearrangement uses TRBV5-1 and TRBJ2-3, with D unresolved. Germline CDR1 SGHRS, CDR2 YFSETQ. The CDR3 runs 13 residues. V lost 4 bases and J 2 bases, leaving 8 bases between the germline ends. The CDR3 sequence is CASSPDSTDTQYF. The DNA for the CDR3 is TGCGCCAGCAGCCCCGACTCCACAGATACGCAGTATTTT.

V is TRBV12-5 and J is TRBJ2-5; 8 nucleotides line up with TRBD1. Germline-derived CDR1 and CDR2 are LGHNT and FRNRAP. The CDR3 sequence is 16 residues long. Losses at the gene ends were 6 bases for V and 5 bases for J; bases not matched to a gene: 14. The CDR3: CASGSQGDRGWETQYF. CDR3 DNA sequence: TGTGCTAGTGGCTCCCAGGGAGACAGGGGTTGGGAGACCCAGTACTTC.

The DNA for the CDR3 is TGTGCCAGCAGAGGAAAAGGGGTAGAAAAACTGTTTTTT. Translated, it gives CASRGKGVEKLFF. J is TRBJ1-4 and V is TRBV12-3 or TRBV12-4; tentatively, D is TRBD1 (5 bases). Between the trimmed V and J ends, which lost 6 bases and 8 bases, there was a span of 13 bases. This CDR3 region has 13 residues.

CDR3 sequence reads: CASKLERQANYGYTF. CDR3 DNA: TGTGCCAGCAAATTAGAACGTCAAGCTAACTATGGCTACACCTTC. J is TRBJ1-2 and V is TRBV27, with D unclear. The germline V gene encodes CDR1 MNHEY and CDR2 SMNVEV (reference sequence). The CDR3 is 15 residues long. V lost 7 bases, J lost 0 bases, and 15 bases lay in between.

In this sample, this clone turned up a few times. V and J are TRBV7-2 and TRBJ1-5; possible D gene TRBD1, 6 bases. V was cut by 1 base and J by 11 bases, with 18 bases left in between. Germline V gives CDR1 SGHTA, CDR2 FQGNSA. The CDR3 is 15 amino acids. DNA for the CDR3: TGTGCCAGCAGCTTAGTGGCAGGGGCGCCGGAGGCCCAGCATTTT. This translates into CASSLVAGAPEAQHF.

The chain employs TRBV9 and TRBJ1-3; D gene uncertain. Between the trimmed V and J ends, which lost 0 bases and 0 bases, there was a span of 13 bases. The CDR3 totals 17 residues. Germline loops: CDR1 SGDLS, CDR2 YYNGEE. The CDR3 DNA sequence: TGTGCCAGCAGCGTAGAAATGGGCGGGAGCTCTGGAAACACCATATATTTT. It is translated as CASSVEMGGSSGNTIYF.

The chain recombines TRBV6-2 or TRBV6-3 with TRBJ1-6; 8 bases map to TRBD1. Germline assignment: CDR1 MNHEY and CDR2 SVGEGT. Unmatched junction bases numbered 8, after V lost 4 bases and J lost 9 bases. The CDR3 has 15 residues. The CDR3 region is CASSSQDREGSPLHF. The CDR3 DNA sequence: TGTGCCAGCAGTTCCCAGGACAGGGAAGGTTCACCCCTCCACTTT.

V and J are TRBV5-6 and TRBJ2-3; 7 bases agree with TRBD1. Per the germline V gene, CDR1 is SGHDT and CDR2 is YYEEEE. Trimming at V came to 2 bases and at J to 0 bases, leaving 6 bases not matched to a gene. The CDR3 covers 16 residues. The CDR3 nucleotides read TGTGCCAGCAGCTTCTGGACAGGTCACAGCACAGATACGCAGTATTTT. Protein sequence: CASSFWTGHSTDTQYF.

V is TRBV5-1 and J is TRBJ1-2, with D possibly TRBD1 on 6 matching bases. From germline, CDR1 is SGHRS and CDR2 YFSETQ. The ends were cut back, 4 bases at V and 4 bases at J, with 11 bases in the middle. The CDR3 loop spans 13 amino acids. The CDR3: CASSPGQLYGYTF. The CDR3 nucleotides read TGCGCCAGCAGCCCTGGACAGCTCTATGGCTACACCTTC.

The V and J genes are TRBV19 and TRBJ1-2; D uncertain. Germline CDR1 and CDR2: LNHDA and SQIVND (reference sequence). The CDR3 is 11 residues long. The V gene lost 8 bases and the J gene lost 5 bases, with 9 bases spanning the gap. The CDR3: CASGSTYGYTF. As DNA, the CDR3 is TGTGCCAGTGGGAGTACTTATGGCTACACCTTC.

The chain recombines TRBV9 with TRBJ2-3; D perhaps matches TRBD2 (5 bases). V lost 3 bases, J lost 0 bases, and 8 bases lay in between. CDR1 is SGDLS, CDR2 YYNGEE, per germline. The length of the CDR3 is 14 residues. The CDR3 DNA is TGTGCCAGCAGCGAGACGGGGAGCACAGATACGCAGTATTTT. This sequence encodes CASSETGSTDTQYF. Full variable domain (rest looked up from reference TRBV9 and TRBJ2-3): DSGVTQTPKHLITATGQRVTLRCSPRSGDLSVYWYQQSLDQGLQFLIQYYNGEERAKGNILERFSAQQFPDLHSELNLSSLELGDSALYFCASSETGSTDTQYFGPGTRLTVL.

J is TRBJ2-7 and V is TRBV12-5; D is perhaps TRBD2 (6 bases). CDR1 is LGHNT, CDR2 FRNRAP, per germline. V lost 6 bases and J lost 3, with 15 bases in between. The CDR3 spans 14 residues. The CDR3 loop reads CASGLTSLFYEQYF. The CDR3 DNA is TGTGCTAGTGGCCTAACTAGCCTATTCTACGAGCAGTACTTC.

In DNA, the CDR3 is TGTGCCACCAGTGATAGTGGGCGGGGGGATTACAATGAGCAGTTCTTC. Translated: CATSDSGRGDYNEQFF. The chain couples TRBV24-1 to TRBJ2-1; 8 bases match TRBD2. Germline V gene data show CDR1 as KGHDR and CDR2 as SFDVKD. Losses at the gene ends were 3 bases for V and 4 bases for J; bases not matched to a gene: 7. CDR3 size: 16 residues.

The chain has TRBV4-2 and TRBJ1-3, with D perhaps matching TRBD1 (5 bases). The germline gives CDR1 LGHNA, CDR2 YNFKEQ. The V end lost 0 bases, the J end lost 2 bases, and 8 bases lay between the germline ends. The CDR3 runs 15 residues. Here the CDR3 reads CASSQDRATGNTIYF. DNA for the CDR3: TGTGCCAGCAGCCAAGACAGGGCTACTGGAAACACCATATATTTT.

The rearrangement joins TRBV19 to TRBJ1-2; D gene uncertain. This CDR3 region has 13 residues. Deletions cut 10 bases from V and 2 bases from J, with 14 bases between. Germline loops: CDR1 LNHDA, CDR2 SQIVND (reference sequence). The CDR3 nucleotides are TGTGCCACCACTGAGAGGTTCAACTATGGCTACACCTTC. Its translation: CATTERFNYGYTF.

CDR3 DNA: TGTGCCAGCAGTTTAGGCCACAGGAGAGCTTTCTTT. It yields the protein CASSLGHRRAFF. This chain connects TRBV12-3 or TRBV12-4 to TRBJ1-1; tentatively, D is TRBD1 (5 bases). V was shortened by 1 base and J by 10 bases, with 10 bases between the two germline ends. The CDR3 length is 12 residues.

The J gene is TRBJ1-3, the V gene TRBV6-4; D is unclear. Germline V CDR1 and CDR2: MRHNA, SNTAGT. V dropped 6 bases and J dropped 8 bases, with 8 bases sitting between them. The CDR3 sequence is 11 residues long. The CDR3 here is CASRRRDTIYF. In DNA form, the CDR3 reads TGTGCCAGCAGAAGGAGGGACACCATATATTTT.

This clone was picked up a small number of times. The rearrangement joins TRBV5-3 to TRBJ2-7, with TRBD2 identical over 11 bases. TRBV5-3 is an ORF; its function is uncertain. The ends lost 0 bases at V and 2 bases at J; junction bases unmatched: 4. The CDR3 is made up of 16 amino acids. The CDR3: CARSLGLAGLAYEQYF. CDR3 in DNA: TGTGCCAGAAGCTTGGGACTAGCGGGATTAGCCTACGAGCAGTACTTC.

The chain uses TRBV6-5 and TRBJ1-1; 9 bases fit TRBD1. Per germline, CDR1 MNHEY and CDR2 SVGAGI. After removal of 2 bases from V and 10 bases from J, the junction contained 11 bases not matched to a gene. The CDR3 totals 15 residues. CDR3 sequence reads: CASSYGLQGASGAFF. The CDR3 DNA reads TGTGCCAGCAGTTACGGTCTACAGGGGGCTTCGGGAGCTTTCTTT.

V usage is TRBV28 and J usage is TRBJ1-4; 10 nucleotides match TRBD1. Losses at the gene ends were 0 bases for V and 5 bases for J; bases not matched to a gene: 0. Germline V gene sequence: CDR1 MDHEN, CDR2 SYDVKM. The CDR3 runs 15 residues. The CDR3 sequence is CASSLWGQGNEKLFF. In nucleotides, the CDR3 is TGTGCCAGCAGTTTATGGGGACAGGGGAATGAAAAACTGTTTTTT. Looking up the rest from reference TRBV28 and TRBJ1-4 gives the full variable domain: DVKVTQSSRYLVKRTGEKVFLECVQDMDHENMFWYRQDPGLGLRLIYFSYDVKMKEKGDIPEGYSVSREKKERFSLILESASTNQTSMYLCASSLWGQGNEKLFFGSGTQLSVL.